This entry lists 29 T cell receptor beta chains sequenced from one sample in a study of T-cell reconstitution after alpha-beta-depleted transplantation in children. TCRbeta library preparation incorporated unique molecular identifiers. TCRdb reprocessed the PCR reads with MiXCR, giving one entry per CDR3 protein. The sample includes around 360,000 distinct CDR3 sequences, 10% seen only once; the top ten take roughly 2.5%. The source material was PBMCs from the stem cell graft donor, sampled from the stem cell graft. The receptors stem from a human donor who donated a stem cell graft to a child with acute lymphoblastic leukemia.

Comments on this clonotype: A junction boundary mismatches the germline segment, possibly from a read error. The chain links TRBV20-1 to TRBJ2-1; 7 bases are a match to TRBD2. Germline assignment: CDR1 DFQATT and CDR2 SNEGSKA (reference sequence). The CDR3 covers 16 residues. CDR3 sequence: CTARQSGMGLHNEQFF. The CDR3 DNA is TGCACTGCTAGGCAAAGCGGGATGGGTTTGCACAATGAGCAGTTCTTC.

The V call is TRBV4-1, the J call TRBJ2-3; D possibly corresponds to TRBD2 (6 bases). The CDR3 totals 15 residues. V lost 3 bases and J lost 3, with 13 bases in between. The germline V gene has CDR1 MGHRA and CDR2 YSYEKL. The CDR3 DNA sequence: TGCGCCAGCAGCCAGGCGCAGGCGGGGACAGATACGCAGTATTTT. This sequence encodes CASSQAQAGTDTQYF.

This clonotype was counted only a few times. CDR3 sequence (DNA): TGTGCCAGCAGTGAAGAGGCGGGAACGGGGGAGCTGTTTTTT. It specifies CASSEEAGTGELFF. The chain links TRBV2 to TRBJ2-2; tentative D call: TRBD2 (6 bases). Germline lookup yields CDR1 SNHLY and CDR2 FYNNEI. The ends were cut back, 1 base at V and 8 bases at J, with 11 bases in the middle. The CDR3 loop spans 14 amino acids. The full variable domain, with the rest looked up from reference TRBV2 and TRBJ2-2, is EPEVTQTPSHQVTQMGQEVILRCVPISNHLYFYWYRQILGQKVEFLVSFYNNEISEKSEIFDDQFSVERPDGSNFTLKIRSTKLEDSAMYFCASSEEAGTGELFFGEGSRLTVL.

This clonotype was picked up many times. This chain uses TRBV10-2 with TRBJ2-1, with TRBD2 matching over 15 bases. CDR1 is WSHSY, CDR2 SAAADI, per germline. V shed 0 bases and J 0 bases; nucleotides not matched to a gene: 6. The length of the CDR3 is 20 residues. CDR3: CASSESGLAGGSSSYNEQFF. The CDR3 nucleotides are TGCGCCAGCAGTGAGTCGGGACTAGCGGGGGGCTCAAGCTCCTACAATGAGCAGTTCTTC.

The chain uses TRBV10-3 and TRBJ2-3, with 9 positions matching TRBD2. This CDR3 spans 16 amino acids. V was pared by 3 bases and J by 1 base, with 5 bases of the junction left unmatched. From germline, CDR1 is ENHRY and CDR2 SYGVKD. CDR3 nucleotide sequence: TGTGCCATCAGTGACCGCGGGAGGGGGGGCACAGATACGCAGTATTTT. This gives the protein CAISDRGRGGTDTQYF.

This clonotype was recorded many times. One junction end does not reproduce the germline sequence, and a read error may be involved. The V and J genes are TRBV5-1 and TRBJ2-1, with 13 bases lining up with TRBD2. CDR1 and CDR2 (germline): SGHRS, YFSETQ. The CDR3 sequence is 15 residues long. The CDR3 sequence is CASSSGLAGVNEQFF. CDR3 coding DNA: TGTGCCAGCAGTTCCGGACTAGCGGGAGTAAATGAGCAGTTCTTC. The full variable domain, completed using reference TRBV5-1 and TRBJ2-1, is KAGVTQTPRYLIKTRGQQVTLSCSPISGHRSVSWYQQTPGQGLQFLFEYFSETQRNKGNFPGRFSGRQFSNSRSEMNVSTLELGDSALYLCASSSGLAGVNEQFFGPGTRLTVL.

V gene TRBV27 combines with J gene TRBJ2-3; no firm D call. Trimming removed 3 bases at V and 2 bases at J, with 6 bases between. Germline V gene lookup returns CDR1 MNHEY and CDR2 SMNVEV (reference sequence). The CDR3 covers 13 residues. In DNA, the CDR3 is TGTGCCAGCAGTTTCACGACCACAGATACGCAGTATTTT. As protein: CASSFTTTDTQYF.

The V call is TRBV14, the J call TRBJ2-3; 8 bases agree with TRBD1. Losses at the gene ends were 4 bases for V and 0 bases for J; bases not matched to a gene: 6. The CDR3 has 16 residues. Germline lookup yields CDR1 SGHDN and CDR2 FVKESK. The CDR3 region has the DNA TGTGCCAGCAGCCCCGGACAGGGCAGTAGCACAGATACGCAGTATTTT. It translates to CASSPGQGSSTDTQYF.

This clonotype appeared many times. V usage is TRBV20-1 and J usage is TRBJ2-1, with 7 bases fitting TRBD2. V gave up 4 bases and J gave up 0 bases; unmatched junction bases: 6. The CDR3 length is 15 residues. Germline V CDR1 and CDR2: DFQATT, SNEGSKA (reference sequence). CDR3 coding DNA: TGCAGTGCTAAGCGGGGCCTGAGCTCCTACAATGAGCAGTTCTTC. Translated: CSAKRGLSSYNEQFF.

The chain uses TRBV20-1 and TRBJ1-1; D is unresolved. The CDR3 extends over 13 amino acids. V lost 0 bases, J lost 3 bases, and 8 bases lay in between. Germline CDR1 is DFQATT and CDR2 is SNEGSKA (reference sequence). The DNA for the CDR3 is TGCAGTGCTAGAGATTCATGGGACACTGAAGCTTTCTTT. Protein: CSARDSWDTEAFF.

This clonotype came up a few times. The V call is TRBV9, the J call TRBJ2-1, with 11 bases matching TRBD2. The V and J ends lost 1 base and 15 bases, in that order; junction bases with no gene match: 9. Germline values: CDR1 SGDLS, CDR2 YYNGEE. The CDR3 extends over 14 amino acids. The CDR3 DNA reads TGTGCCAGCAGCGTATCACTAGCGGGAGACGGGAGGTTCTTC. Residues: CASSVSLAGDGRFF.

The V and J genes are TRBV5-1 and TRBJ2-5, with 9 bases fitting TRBD2. The CDR3 runs to 17 residues. The V gene's germline CDR1 is SGHRS and CDR2 YFSETQ. J gave up 4 bases and V 6 bases, and 16 bases lay outside the gene matches. CDR3 sequence reads: CASTLGAGGPRTETQYF. As DNA, the CDR3 is TGCGCCAGCACCCTTGGTGCGGGAGGGCCACGAACAGAGACCCAGTACTTC. The variable domain in full, with the rest retrieved from reference TRBV5-1 and TRBJ2-5, is KAGVTQTPRYLIKTRGQQVTLSCSPISGHRSVSWYQQTPGQGLQFLFEYFSETQRNKGNFPGRFSGRQFSNSRSEMNVSTLELGDSALYLCASTLGAGGPRTETQYFGPGTRLLVL.

This clonotype was seen only a few times. V is TRBV7-3 and J is TRBJ2-2; D is possibly TRBD2 (6 bases). The CDR3 length is 16 residues. Germline V gives CDR1 SGHTA, CDR2 FQGTGA. The ends were cut back, 5 bases at V and 0 bases at J, with 13 bases in the middle. CDR3 DNA: TGTGCCAGCAGCGGAGGGGCACGCCCGAACACCGGGGAGCTGTTTTTT. The encoded protein is CASSGGARPNTGELFF.

The chain joins TRBV7-8 to TRBJ2-7; D perhaps matches TRBD1 (6 bases). Germline CDR1 is SGHVS and CDR2 is FQNEAQ. V lost 4 bases and J 0 bases, leaving 13 bases between the germline ends. The CDR3 sequence is 15 residues long. CDR3 bases: TGTGCCAGCAGCTATCCAGGGGATATCTCCTACGAGCAGTACTTC. Encoded protein: CASSYPGDISYEQYF.

The rearrangement joins TRBV7-3 to TRBJ2-1, with TRBD2 matching 8 bases. CDR1 SGHTA and CDR2 FQGTGA come from the germline V gene. The CDR3 covers 15 residues. The V gene end was trimmed by 5 bases and the J gene end by 6 bases; junction bases not matched to a gene: 9. CDR3 loop: CASSDDGRAGNEQFF. CDR3 nucleotide sequence: TGTGCCAGCAGCGACGACGGGAGGGCCGGCAATGAGCAGTTCTTC.

In its sample, this clonotype was seen a few times. This chain uses TRBV10-3 with TRBJ2-5; TRBD1 agrees at 12 bases. Germline trimming cut 5 bases from V and 9 bases from J; bases unmatched to any gene: 7. Per the germline V gene, CDR1 is ENHRY and CDR2 is SYGVKD. The CDR3 has 14 amino acids. The CDR3: CAISSRDRGPAQYF. The CDR3 region has the DNA TGTGCCATCAGTTCCCGGGACAGGGGGCCGGCCCAGTACTTC.

V gene TRBV14 combines with J gene TRBJ2-7; 8 nucleotides align to TRBD2. Germline V gene lookup returns CDR1 SGHDN and CDR2 FVKESK. V shed 4 bases, J shed 1 base, and the junction held 15 bases outside the gene matches. The CDR3 runs 18 residues. As DNA, the CDR3 is TGTGCCAGCAGCCTCACTGAGGGACTAGGGGAAGCATCCTACGAGCAGTACTTC. It is translated as CASSLTEGLGEASYEQYF.

This clonotype was detected a few times. V is TRBV5-5 and J is TRBJ2-5, with D possibly TRBD2 on 6 matching bases. Germline V lookup: CDR1 SGHKS, CDR2 YYEKEE (reference sequence). The CDR3 has 14 residues. Trimming stripped 4 bases from V and 5 bases from J, with 15 bases between. The CDR3 reads CASSRDPAGETQYF. The CDR3 region has the DNA TGTGCCAGCAGCCGGGACCCCGCGGGGGAGACCCAGTACTTC.

The V call is TRBV5-1, the J call TRBJ2-5, with D hard to call. Germline CDR1 and CDR2: SGHRS and YFSETQ. With 0 bases removed from V and 4 bases from J, the gap between germline ends came to 13 bases. This CDR3 is 15 amino acids long. This CDR3 is CASSLGPGPVETQYF. The CDR3 DNA sequence: TGCGCCAGCAGCTTGGGCCCGGGCCCGGTAGAGACCCAGTACTTC.

This clonotype was observed a few times. The CDR3 DNA reads as TGTGCCAGCAGTGCGAACAGGGCCCGAGGCTACACCTTC. The encoded protein is CASSANRARGYTF. The rearrangement joins TRBV27 to TRBJ1-2, with D maybe TRBD1 (6 bases). The CDR3 spans 13 residues. Trimming took off 5 bases at V and 8 bases at J, with 15 bases between the two ends. Germline CDR1 reads MNHEY; CDR2 reads SMNVEV (reference sequence).

This clonotype showed up just a few times. The chain uses TRBV7-2 and TRBJ2-7; D is uncertain. Per the germline V gene, CDR1 is SGHTA and CDR2 is FQGNSA. The CDR3 covers 13 residues. Trimming removed 8 bases from V and 3 bases from J, with 14 bases in between. CDR3 in amino acids: CASGDGENYEQYF. CDR3 DNA: TGTGCCAGCGGCGACGGAGAGAACTACGAGCAGTACTTC.

This chain links TRBV12-3 or TRBV12-4 with TRBJ2-7; 7 bases line up with TRBD1. Losses at the gene ends were 4 bases for V and 3 bases for J; bases not matched to a gene: 9. This CDR3 is 15 amino acids long. CDR3 protein: CASSSPGTARYEQYF. In nucleotides, the CDR3 is TGTGCCAGCAGTTCCCCCGGGACAGCACGCTACGAGCAGTACTTC.

This clonotype came up a few times. The CDR3 protein is CASSFWGSLGTGENGYTF. In DNA form, the CDR3 reads TGTGCCAGCAGCTTCTGGGGATCCTTAGGGACAGGGGAGAATGGCTACACCTTC. The V gene is TRBV5-6, the J gene TRBJ1-2, with 10 bases identical to TRBD1. Per the germline V gene, CDR1 is SGHDT and CDR2 is YYEEEE. This CDR3 has 18 amino acids. Trimming removed 2 bases from V and 6 bases from J; junction bases left unmatched: 16.

This clonotype has a handful of counts. One end of the junction does not line up with germline, which may come from a read error. The chain is built from TRBV7-7 and TRBJ2-7; D possibly corresponds to TRBD2 (6 bases). The germline V gene has CDR1 SSHAT and CDR2 FNYEAQ (reference sequence). The CDR3 has 14 amino acids. The CDR3 region has the DNA TGTGCTAGCAGTTCAACCTCCGGGGGTGACGAGCAGTACTTC. Protein: CASSSTSGGDEQYF.

The chain recombines TRBV5-1 with TRBJ2-5, with no clear D. The CDR3 extends over 15 amino acids. In germline, CDR1 is SGHRS, CDR2 YFSETQ. Trimming removed 1 base at V and 0 bases at J, with 10 bases between. DNA for the CDR3: TGCGCCAGCAGCTTGACCCAGGCGTACCAAGAGACCCAGTACTTC. Its protein is CASSLTQAYQETQYF.

The chain recombines TRBV6-4 with TRBJ2-7; TRBD2 agrees at 9 bases. V gave up 2 bases and J gave up 4 bases; unmatched junction bases: 3. The length of the CDR3 is 14 residues. CDR1 MRHNA and CDR2 SNTAGT come from the germline V gene. The CDR3 region has the DNA TGTGCCAGCAGTGACGTAGCGGGAGTTTACGAGCAGTACTTC. Amino acid sequence: CASSDVAGVYEQYF.

Here the CDR3 DNA reads TGTGCCAGCAGCATAGGGACAGGGTCCTTGAATTCACCCCTCCACTTT. Translated, it gives CASSIGTGSLNSPLHF. The chain is built from TRBV7-8 and TRBJ1-6; 9 nucleotides align to TRBD1. This CDR3 region has 16 residues. Trimming at V came to 5 bases and at J to 7 bases, leaving 9 bases not matched to a gene. Per the germline V gene, CDR1 is SGHVS and CDR2 is FQNEAQ.

This clonotype was observed many times. The V call is TRBV5-1, the J call TRBJ1-3; TRBD1 matches at 7 bases. The CDR3 is made up of 15 amino acids. With V trimmed by 4 bases and J by 2 bases, 6 bases remained unmatched. Germline lookup yields CDR1 SGHRS and CDR2 YFSETQ. CDR3 sequence reads: CASSARQGPGNTIYF. The CDR3, as DNA: TGCGCCAGCAGCGCCCGACAGGGACCTGGAAACACCATATATTTT.

This clonotype showed up just a few times. This chain joins TRBV27 and TRBJ2-1; D might be TRBD1 or TRBD2, each matching 7 bases. Germline CDR1 MNHEY, CDR2 SMNVEV (reference sequence). The CDR3 totals 16 residues. V lost 3 bases and J lost 8, with 20 bases in between. DNA of the CDR3: TGTGCCAGCAGTTTCCAGACAGGGAGGGCTATGCATGAGCAGTTCTTC. This sequence encodes CASSFQTGRAMHEQFF.